This T cell receptor beta chain was captured by sequencing in a study of Ad26.COV2.S vaccination and SARS-CoV-2 variants. The overall study: Trial arm assignment for the donor was COV1001 Ad26.COV2.S.

TCRdb keeps only in-frame clones here, not all; method: immunoSEQ multiplex PCR. The data contain under 300,000 clones, roughly nine tenths of them singletons. General study points: Breadth of non-spike TCRs did not differ between vaccinees and placebo recipients. After vaccination, reports described spike-specific CD8+ and CD4+ T cell responses as showing substantial breadth.

A note on this clone: Its antigen remains unidentified.

Treatment: roughly 19 received Ad26.COV2.S at low or high dose, single or two shots; several received placebo; per-sample allocation not given. Sample collection was performed on day 63 after the first vaccine or placebo injection. The origin of this receptor is a person aged 18-60 years who received the Ad26.COV2.S COVID-19 vaccine or a placebo. Here the sequenced sample was peripheral blood, taken in a trial of Ad26.COV2.S vaccine versus placebo.

CDR3 amino acids: CASSTNWGLAGPNEQFF. CDR3 DNA sequence: TGTGCCAGCAGCACCAACTGGGGACTAGCGGGACCTAATGAGCAGTTCTTC. The chain has TRBV11-2 and TRBJ2-1, with TRBD2 matching 13 bases. This CDR3 is 17 amino acids long. Germline-derived CDR1 and CDR2 are SGHAT and FQNNGV. V lost 5 bases to trimming and J lost 7 bases; unmatched junction nucleotides: 11. Drawing the rest from reference TRBV11-2 and TRBJ2-1, the complete variable domain is EAGVAQSPRYKIIEKRQSVAFWCNPISGHATLYWYQQILGQGPKLLIQFQNNGVVDDSQLPKDRFSAERLKGVDSTLKIQPAKLEDSAVYLCASSTNWGLAGPNEQFFGPGTRLTVL.